Listed here are 19 T cell receptor beta chains from one sample, sequenced in a study of OX40 agonist ivuxolimab in advanced cancers. Using immunoSEQ multiplex PCR, the repertoire was profiled, and TCRdb retains in-frame clones only, with some absent. Of about 9,000 clones listed, 70% to 80% are singletons. This sample comprised CD4+ or CD8+ T cells sorted from blood, obtained in a trial of the OX40 agonist ivuxolimab. These receptor sequences come from an adult with an advanced solid tumor such as melanoma, head and neck, liver or kidney cancer.

The chain employs TRBV6-4 and TRBJ2-3; 9 nucleotides align to TRBD2. CDR1 MRHNA and CDR2 SNTAGT come from the germline V gene. This CDR3 is 16 amino acids long. Trimming cost V 0 bases and J 2 bases; bases outside gene matches: 3. CDR3 protein: CASSDSSGGHTDTQYF. In DNA, the CDR3 is TGTGCCAGCAGTGACTCTAGCGGGGGTCACACAGATACGCAGTATTTT.

By sample share, this clone is medium-sized. CDR3 nucleotide sequence: TGTGCCAGCAGCGTAAGCAGGGAAGAGACCCAGTACTTC. This gives the protein CASSVSREETQYF. This sequence joins TRBV9 and TRBJ2-5, with a weak D call TRBD1 (5 bases). Germline CDR1 reads SGDLS; CDR2 reads YYNGEE. Trimming took 1 base from V and 3 from J, leaving 7 bases between them. This CDR3 is built from 13 residues.

V gene TRBV5-6 combines with J gene TRBJ1-2; 8 nucleotides match TRBD1. The CDR3 has 15 amino acids. Per germline, CDR1 SGHDT and CDR2 YYEEEE. With 2 bases clipped from V and 7 bases from J, the junction kept 10 bases outside the gene matches. DNA for the CDR3: TGTGCCAGCAGCTTCCCTCCGGACAGGGCTCTTGGCTACACCTTC. Encoded protein: CASSFPPDRALGYTF.

V and J are TRBV7-3 and TRBJ1-1, with D perhaps TRBD1 (5 bases). This CDR3 comprises 14 residues. Germline V gives CDR1 SGHTA, CDR2 FQGTGA. Trimming left V 0 bases short and J 4 bases short, with 9 bases between. The CDR3 spells CASSLTGAGTEAFF. The CDR3 DNA reads TGTGCCAGCAGCTTAACAGGGGCAGGCACTGAAGCTTTCTTT.

This sequence joins TRBV6-6 and TRBJ1-4; the D is unclear. The CDR3 spans 14 residues. From germline, CDR1 is MNHNY and CDR2 SVGAGI (reference sequence). Deletions cut 4 bases from V and 4 bases from J, with 10 bases between. The CDR3 bases are TGTGCCAGCAGTTCCCGGACGGATAATGAAAAACTGTTTTTT. Translated: CASSSRTDNEKLFF.

A few counts support this clone. This chain links TRBV20-1 with TRBJ2-7; D not certain. CDR1 and CDR2 from the germline V gene are DFQATT and SNEGSKA (reference sequence). Trimming cost V 6 bases and J 4 bases, with 10 bases left between them. The CDR3 sequence is 11 residues long. The CDR3, as DNA: TGCAGTGCCCCTGTGGGTTACGAGCAGTACTTC. Translation: CSAPVGYEQYF.

V usage is TRBV4-2 and J usage is TRBJ2-7; a weak D match, TRBD2 (5 bases). Germline V gene sequence: CDR1 LGHNA, CDR2 YNFKEQ. The V gene lost 0 bases and the J gene lost 3 bases, with 15 bases spanning the gap. There are 16 residues in the CDR3. The CDR3 nucleotides read TGTGCCAGCAGCCAAGAAGGATCGGGGTTCAGCTACGAGCAGTACTTC. The encoded protein is CASSQEGSGFSYEQYF.

The chain is built from TRBV19 and TRBJ1-1; D is undetermined. The V end lost 5 bases, the J end lost 3 bases, and 10 bases lay between the germline ends. Germline V gene sequence: CDR1 LNHDA, CDR2 SQIVND (reference sequence). This CDR3 is built from 13 residues. The CDR3 coding sequence is TGTGCCAGTAGTCCCTGGCGGGACACTGAAGCTTTCTTT. This sequence encodes CASSPWRDTEAFF.

The chain combines TRBV5-6 with TRBJ2-5; D perhaps matches TRBD2 (6 bases). There are 15 residues in the CDR3. Trimming took 7 bases from V and 2 from J, leaving 18 bases between them. Germline V lookup: CDR1 SGHDT, CDR2 YYEEEE. CDR3 coding DNA: TGTGCCAGCGGAAAACCGGGACTGGGTCAAGAGACCCAGTACTTC. Its translation: CASGKPGLGQETQYF.

The chain uses TRBV6-4 and TRBJ2-1, with 10 bases fitting TRBD1. The V and J ends lost 5 bases and 4 bases, in that order; junction bases with no gene match: 5. Germline CDR1 and CDR2: MRHNA and SNTAGT. This CDR3 is built from 15 residues. The CDR3 sequence is CASSRGQGDYNEQFF. DNA for the CDR3: TGTGCCAGCAGTCGAGGACAGGGGGATTACAATGAGCAGTTCTTC.

The rearrangement links TRBV27 to TRBJ2-1, with no clear D. From germline, CDR1 is MNHEY and CDR2 SMNVEV (reference sequence). The V end was cut by 2 bases, the J end by 4 bases, with 6 bases between. This CDR3 comprises 13 residues. The CDR3 nucleotides read TGTGCCAGCAGTTTACAGAGGTACAATGAGCAGTTCTTC. Translating it yields CASSLQRYNEQFF.

This clone has just one count. This chain links TRBV29-1 with TRBJ2-5; D not certain. Germline V gives CDR1 SQVTM, CDR2 ANQGSEA. Trimming took off 5 bases at V and 8 bases at J, with 12 bases between the two ends. The CDR3 is 11 amino acids. The CDR3 sequence: CSVFSSGTQYF. Here the CDR3 DNA reads TGCAGCGTTTTCAGCTCCGGAACCCAGTACTTC. Drawing the rest from reference TRBV29-1 and TRBJ2-5, the complete variable domain is SAVISQKPSRDICQRGTSLTIQCQVDSQVTMMFWYRQQPGQSLTLIATANQGSEATYESGFVIDKFPISRPNLTFSTLTVSNMSPEDSSIYLCSVFSSGTQYFGPGTRLLVL.

The V and J genes are TRBV7-9 and TRBJ2-7, with D uncertain. Looked up from germline, CDR1 is SEHNR and CDR2 is FQNEAQ (reference sequence). The V end was cut by 2 bases, the J end by 4 bases, with 12 bases between. The CDR3 sequence is 14 residues long. CDR3 nucleotide sequence: TGTGCCAGCAGCTTAACCGCGACTGAATACGAGCAGTACTTC. This translates into CASSLTATEYEQYF.

By share, this clone counts as medium-sized. The CDR3 DNA reads as TGTGCCAGCAGCTTACTGACAGGTGAAGAGACCCAGTACTTC. Amino acids: CASSLLTGEETQYF. The chain uses TRBV5-6 and TRBJ2-5; tentative D call: TRBD1 (6 bases). The CDR3 is made up of 14 amino acids. V lost 2 bases, J lost 3 bases, and 11 bases lay in between. The germline gives CDR1 SGHDT, CDR2 YYEEEE.

The CDR3 DNA sequence: TGTGCCAGCAGCTTAGACGGCACTGAAGCTTTCTTT. It encodes CASSLDGTEAFF. V is TRBV7-9 and J is TRBJ1-1, with D unresolved. V lost 1 base and J 4 bases, leaving 4 bases between the germline ends. This CDR3 comprises 12 residues. Looked up from germline, CDR1 is SEHNR and CDR2 is FQNEAQ (reference sequence).

The rearrangement links TRBV6-5 to TRBJ2-7; the D is unclear. This CDR3 has 10 residues. Germline values: CDR1 MNHEY, CDR2 SVGAGI. V lost 8 bases and J 3 bases, leaving 5 bases between the germline ends. CDR3 sequence reads: CASGDYEQYF. The DNA for the CDR3 is TGTGCCAGCGGGGACTACGAGCAGTACTTC.

This clone was counted only a few times. This sequence joins TRBV7-9 and TRBJ2-1; a weak D match, TRBD1 (6 bases). Trimming left V 5 bases short and J 1 base short, with 12 bases between. This CDR3 contains 15 residues. Germline CDR1 SEHNR, CDR2 FQNEAQ (reference sequence). CDR3 coding DNA: TGTGCCAGCAGCGACCGGGACAAGTCCTACAATGAGCAGTTCTTC. This translates into CASSDRDKSYNEQFF.

J is TRBJ1-1 and V is TRBV15, with D maybe TRBD1 (5 bases). The ends were cut back, 0 bases at V and 10 bases at J, with 12 bases in the middle. The length of the CDR3 is 13 residues. Germline CDR1 reads LNHNV; CDR2 reads YYDKDF (reference sequence). The CDR3 DNA reads TGTGCCACCAGCAGAGATGGAGGTGGGGGAGCTTTCTTT. This gives the protein CATSRDGGGGAFF.

Here the CDR3 reads CASSVDRRWNQPQHF. CDR3 nucleotide sequence: TGTGCCAGCAGCGTAGACAGGCGATGGAATCAGCCCCAGCATTTT. The chain has TRBV6-1 and TRBJ1-5; D possibly corresponds to TRBD1 (6 bases). CDR1 is MNHNS, CDR2 SASEGT, per germline. The CDR3 sequence is 15 residues long. V lost 6 bases and J 4 bases, leaving 16 bases between the germline ends.